The source of this T cell receptor (beta chain) is a study of control samples from healthy donors and cancer patients. Assay used: immunoSEQ multiplex PCR; TCRdb lists only in-frame clones, some missing. The data hold about 54,000 clones, with around 95% observed a single time. V dropped 0 bases and J dropped 4 bases, with 10 bases sitting between them. CDR1 is MGHRA, CDR2 YSYEKL, per germline. The CDR3 consists of 14 residues. The sequence was obtained from a woman in her twenties or thirties in good health. Material: blood. The gene calls are TRBV4-1 and TRBJ2-7; D perhaps matches TRBD1 (5 bases). CDR3 sequence reads: CASSQEARGYEQYF. CDR3 nucleotides: TGCGCCAGCAGCCAAGAGGCTAGGGGATACGAGCAGTACTTC.